This entry is about one T cell receptor (beta chain). A J-beta primer mix and a sample-barcoded 5' primer were used in a second PCR of roughly 6 to 12 cycles. TCRdb re-called the 5' RACE reads with MiXCR, one entry per CDR3 protein. The data contain fewer than 800,000 distinct CDR3 sequences, 25% of them singletons. CDR1 is DFQATT and CDR2 is SNEGSKA in the germline V gene (reference sequence). Trimming took 1 base from V and 4 from J; bases not matched to a gene: 12. The CDR3 extends over 17 amino acids. The record originates from a study of blood T cells in healthy people across ages. The same sample was also used in a study of T cells of mothers and their children.

The sequenced sample consisted of blood. The source of this sequence is a boy aged 5 to 17 in good health. V is TRBV20-1 and J is TRBJ2-3; 9 nucleotides align to TRBD2. The CDR3 bases are TGCAGTGCTAGAGGCCCCTTTAGCGGGGGCAGAGCAGATACGCAGTATTTT. Translation gives CSARGPFSGGRADTQYF.